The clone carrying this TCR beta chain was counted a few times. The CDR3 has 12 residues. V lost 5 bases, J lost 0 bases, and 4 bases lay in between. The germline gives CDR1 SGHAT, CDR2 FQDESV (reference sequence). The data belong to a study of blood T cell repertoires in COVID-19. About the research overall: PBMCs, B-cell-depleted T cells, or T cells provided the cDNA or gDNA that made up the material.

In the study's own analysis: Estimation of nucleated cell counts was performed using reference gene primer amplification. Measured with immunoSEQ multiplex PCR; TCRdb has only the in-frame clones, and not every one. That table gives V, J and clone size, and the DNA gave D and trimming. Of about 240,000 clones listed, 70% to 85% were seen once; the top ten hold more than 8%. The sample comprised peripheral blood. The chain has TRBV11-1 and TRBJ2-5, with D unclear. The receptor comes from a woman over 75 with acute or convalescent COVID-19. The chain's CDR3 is CASSLYQETQYF. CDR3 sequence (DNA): TGTGCCAGCAGCCTGTACCAAGAGACCCAGTACTTC.